The 31 T cell receptor beta chains listed next were all sequenced from one sample in a study of T cell changes during pregnancy in multiple sclerosis. The method was immunoSEQ multiplex PCR; TCRdb's version includes in-frame clones alone and lacks a portion of them. The sample has some 93,000 clones; 91% are singletons. Source: peripheral blood, taken after pregnancy. The receptors were gathered from a female donor in good health, enrolled as a control in a pregnancy study.

This clone came up a few times. This chain joins TRBV19 and TRBJ1-6; a weak D match, TRBD1 (6 bases). Trimming removed 7 bases from V and 8 bases from J, with 12 bases in between. The CDR3 contains 13 residues. Germline CDR1 LNHDA, CDR2 SQIVND (reference sequence). CDR3 coding DNA: TGTGCCAGTAACCCGGGACAAGATTCACCCCTCCACTTT. It translates to CASNPGQDSPLHF. Together with reference TRBV19 and TRBJ1-6, the CDR3 gives the full variable domain: DGGITQSPKYLFRKEGQNVTLSCEQNLNHDAMYWYRQDPGQGLRLIYYSQIVNDFQKGDIAEGYSVSREKKESFPLTVTSAQKNPTAFYLCASNPGQDSPLHFGNGTRLTVT.

The V gene is TRBV28, the J gene TRBJ2-7, with 7 nucleotides matching TRBD1. This CDR3 is 14 amino acids long. V trimming: 6 bases; J trimming: 6 bases; junction bases outside the gene matches: 11. Germline CDR1 MDHEN, CDR2 SYDVKM. This CDR3 is CASRLGQFYSEQYF. CDR3 coding DNA: TGTGCCAGCAGATTGGGACAGTTTTATTCCGAGCAGTACTTC.

The rearrangement links TRBV7-2 to TRBJ1-5, with D possibly TRBD1 on 6 matching bases. CDR3 length: 14 residues. CDR1 and CDR2 from the germline V gene are SGHTA and FQGNSA. The V end was cut by 5 bases, the J end by 3 bases, with 11 bases between. The CDR3 reads CASSHTGINQPQHF. Written as DNA, the CDR3 is TGTGCCAGCAGCCACACAGGGATCAATCAGCCCCAGCATTTT.

This clone was picked up a small number of times. The V call is TRBV5-1, the J call TRBJ1-1; D possibly corresponds to TRBD1 (6 bases). This CDR3 spans 14 amino acids. The germline gives CDR1 SGHRS, CDR2 YFSETQ. The V and J ends lost 1 base and 12 bases respectively, with 19 bases between them. CDR3 sequence reads: CASSLLSGGPETFF. The CDR3 DNA follows: TGCGCCAGCAGCTTGCTCAGCGGGGGCCCGGAGACTTTCTTT.

The CDR3 here is CASSSGLAGGADTQYF. The CDR3 coding sequence is TGTGCCAGCAGCTCCGGACTAGCGGGGGGGGCAGATACGCAGTATTTT. The chain recombines TRBV7-4 with TRBJ2-3; 15 bases map to TRBD2. The ends lost 4 bases at V and 4 bases at J; junction bases unmatched: 3. This CDR3 comprises 16 residues. Germline loops: CDR1 SGHVT, CDR2 SQSDAQ.

The rearrangement joins TRBV11-2 to TRBJ1-6; TRBD1 matches 9 bases. The CDR3 length is 15 residues. Per the germline V gene, CDR1 is SGHAT and CDR2 is FQNNGV. With V trimmed by 5 bases and J by 7 bases, 6 bases remained unmatched. The CDR3 bases are TGTGCCAGCAGCCCCCTGACAGGGGGAAATTCACCCCTCCACTTT. Translating it yields CASSPLTGGNSPLHF.

The CDR3: CASSPEEGTGFTEAFF. The CDR3 nucleotides read TGCGCCAGCAGCCCTGAAGAGGGGACAGGTTTCACTGAAGCTTTCTTT. The chain couples TRBV4-3 to TRBJ1-1, with TRBD1 matching over 8 bases. The V and J ends lost 4 bases and 4 bases, in that order; junction bases with no gene match: 11. CDR3 length equals 16 residues. Germline CDR1 and CDR2: LGHNA and YSLEER.

The chain employs TRBV7-2 and TRBJ1-2; D is perhaps TRBD1 (5 bases). CDR1 is SGHTA, CDR2 FQGNSA, per germline. The CDR3 covers 15 residues. The V and J ends lost 7 bases and 8 bases respectively, with 23 bases between them. The CDR3 here is CASNPQVGGRDGYTF. Written as DNA, the CDR3 is TGTGCCAGCAACCCGCAGGTTGGAGGGCGGGACGGCTACACCTTC.

The rearrangement links TRBV5-4 to TRBJ2-1; 7 nucleotides align to TRBD2. The germline gives CDR1 SGHNT, CDR2 YYREEE (reference sequence). V trimming: 4 bases; J trimming: 8 bases; junction bases outside the gene matches: 12. The CDR3 length is 15 residues. As DNA, the CDR3 is TGTGCCAGCAGCCCCGGACTAGGGGTCTCGGATGAGCAGTTCTTC. It specifies CASSPGLGVSDEQFF.

The V and J genes are TRBV28 and TRBJ1-6; 9 nucleotides match TRBD1. Losses at the gene ends were 6 bases for V and 0 bases for J; bases not matched to a gene: 0. From germline, CDR1 is MDHEN and CDR2 SYDVKM. The CDR3 is made up of 15 amino acids. CDR3 residues: CASRGQGSYNSPLHF. The CDR3 DNA reads TGTGCCAGCAGGGGACAGGGCTCCTATAATTCACCCCTCCACTTT.

The chain recombines TRBV4-1 with TRBJ1-6; tentative D call: TRBD1 (5 bases). Trimming stripped 1 base from V and 5 bases from J, with 9 bases between. Germline assignment: CDR1 MGHRA and CDR2 YSYEKL. The CDR3 is made up of 15 amino acids. The CDR3 here is CASSQGGRDNSPLHF. The CDR3, as DNA: TGCGCCAGCAGCCAAGGGGGCAGAGATAATTCACCCCTCCACTTT.

The genes are TRBV5-8 and TRBJ2-2; 9 bases agree with TRBD2. The CDR3 loop spans 16 amino acids. CDR1 is SGHTS and CDR2 is YDEGEE in the germline V gene. V shed 2 bases and J 1 base; nucleotides not matched to a gene: 3. The CDR3 loop reads CASSLLSGGNTGELFF. CDR3 bases: TGTGCCAGCAGCTTACTTAGCGGGGGGAACACCGGGGAGCTGTTTTTT.

The chain joins TRBV9 to TRBJ1-2, with D possibly matching TRBD1 (5 bases). Trimming left V 4 bases short and J 4 bases short, with 11 bases between. The germline CDR1 and CDR2 sequences are SGDLS and YYNGEE. The length of the CDR3 is 13 residues. This chain's CDR3 is CASSPPGPYGYTF. The CDR3 DNA reads as TGTGCCAGCAGCCCTCCAGGGCCCTATGGCTACACCTTC.

This clone was found a few times. The rearrangement joins TRBV7-6 to TRBJ1-1; D is unresolved. This CDR3 has 13 residues. Trimming removed 5 bases at V and 5 bases at J, with 12 bases between. CDR1 SGHVS and CDR2 FNYEAQ come from the germline V gene. CDR3 sequence reads: CASSPGRGTEAFF. The CDR3 DNA sequence: TGTGCCAGCAGCCCGGGTCGTGGAACTGAAGCTTTCTTT.

The table lists this clone with a few counts. This specimen includes other DNA sequences encoding the same CDR3. The rearrangement joins TRBV2 to TRBJ1-5, with 8 bases aligning to TRBD1. The CDR3 is 14 residues long. Germline V gene data show CDR1 as SNHLY and CDR2 as FYNNEI. V shed 6 bases, J shed 1 base, and the junction held 2 bases outside the gene matches. CDR3 DNA: TGTGCCAGCAGCGGACAGGGAAGCAATCAGCCCCAGCATTTT. It yields the protein CASSGQGSNQPQHF.

This clone has only a few counts. The chain couples TRBV14 to TRBJ2-2; 12 bases align to TRBD2. CDR3 size: 17 residues. Germline CDR1 is SGHDN and CDR2 is FVKESK. J was trimmed by 3 bases and V by 3 bases; bases with no gene match: 5. The CDR3 DNA sequence: TGTGCCAGCAGCCATCCTGGGACTAGCGGGTACACCGGGGAGCTGTTTTTT. Protein product: CASSHPGTSGYTGELFF.

This clone has a single count. The chain couples TRBV13 to TRBJ1-2, with 8 nucleotides matching TRBD1. The CDR3 runs 14 residues. V was pared by 5 bases and J by 3 bases, with 5 bases of the junction left unmatched. CDR1 PRHDT and CDR2 FYEKMQ come from the germline V gene (reference sequence). The CDR3 reads CASSVRTGYYGYTF. For the CDR3, the DNA is TGTGCCAGCAGCGTACGGACAGGGTACTATGGCTACACCTTC.

This sequence joins TRBV11-2 and TRBJ2-3; no clear D. The germline V gene encodes CDR1 SGHAT and CDR2 FQNNGV. The CDR3 has 14 residues. Trimming shortened V by 0 bases and J by 5 bases, and 9 bases separated the two germline ends. The CDR3 reads CASSLDLSGDTQYF. CDR3 in DNA: TGTGCCAGCAGCTTAGATCTTTCGGGAGATACGCAGTATTTT.

The chain has TRBV7-6 and TRBJ2-3; TRBD2 agrees at 7 bases. V shed 0 bases and J 4 bases; nucleotides not matched to a gene: 10. CDR1 is SGHVS and CDR2 is FNYEAQ in the germline V gene. This CDR3 is 17 amino acids long. The CDR3 DNA is TGTGCCAGCAGCTTAGCTCCGGGACTCGGGAGGTCAGATACGCAGTATTTT. It encodes CASSLAPGLGRSDTQYF.

The chain employs TRBV18 and TRBJ1-4, with 9 bases that match TRBD1. Germline V gives CDR1 KGHSH, CDR2 LQKENI. With 5 bases clipped from V and 7 bases from J, the junction kept 5 bases outside the gene matches. The CDR3 totals 14 residues. This chain's CDR3 is CASSSTGGIEKLFF. CDR3 DNA sequence: TGTGCCAGCTCATCGACAGGGGGGATTGAAAAACTGTTTTTT.

The rearrangement links TRBV12-5 to TRBJ2-5, with 12 bases matching TRBD2. V gave up 5 bases and J gave up 5 bases; unmatched junction bases: 12. Germline CDR1 reads LGHNT; CDR2 reads FRNRAP. The CDR3 contains 17 residues. Written as DNA, the CDR3 is TGTGCTAGTGGTCCATGGACTAGCGGGGAATCAGGGGAGACCCAGTACTTC. Its translation is CASGPWTSGESGETQYF.

CDR3 sequence: CASSLSGTQYF. CDR3 in DNA: TGTGCCAGCAGTCTCTCGGGGACCCAGTACTTC. The V and J genes are TRBV27 and TRBJ2-5; D unresolved. Trimming took off 5 bases at V and 7 bases at J, with 8 bases between the two ends. This CDR3 is 11 amino acids long. CDR1 MNHEY and CDR2 SMNVEV come from the germline V gene (reference sequence).

The V gene is TRBV7-2, the J gene TRBJ2-7; D is perhaps TRBD2 (5 bases). This CDR3 comprises 17 residues. The V end was cut by 1 base, the J end by 3 bases, with 19 bases between. The germline V gene encodes CDR1 SGHTA and CDR2 FQGNSA. Written as DNA, the CDR3 is TGTGCCAGCAGCTTAGGTCCCCCGGAACGAGGGATCTACGAGCAGTACTTC. Its translation: CASSLGPPERGIYEQYF. Full variable domain (rest looked up from reference TRBV7-2 and TRBJ2-7): GAGVSQSPSNKVTEKGKDVELRCDPISGHTALYWYRQSLGQGLEFLIYFQGNSAPDKSGLPSDRFSAERTGGSVSTLTIQRTQQEDSAVYLCASSLGPPERGIYEQYFGPGTRLTVT.

The CDR3 reads CASSYRGRPNEKLFF. The DNA for the CDR3 is TGTGCCAGCAGTTACAGGGGGCGACCCAATGAAAAACTGTTTTTT. This chain uses TRBV2 with TRBJ1-4; TRBD1 matches 9 bases. V lost 5 bases, J lost 5 bases, and 6 bases stayed unmatched. This CDR3 is 15 amino acids long. CDR1 and CDR2 (germline): SNHLY, FYNNEI.

The rearrangement joins TRBV19 to TRBJ1-3, with 8 bases lining up with TRBD1. The germline CDR1 and CDR2 sequences are LNHDA and SQIVND (reference sequence). The CDR3 spans 14 residues. With 5 bases clipped from V and 4 bases from J, the junction kept 4 bases outside the gene matches. In DNA, the CDR3 is TGTGCCAGTAGTGCCCGGGACAGGGGAAACACCATATATTTT. Its translation: CASSARDRGNTIYF.

The gene calls are TRBV7-9 and TRBJ2-2, with D maybe TRBD1 (5 bases). Deletions cut 3 bases from V and 2 bases from J, with 13 bases between. Germline CDR1 and CDR2: SEHNR and FQNEAQ (reference sequence). CDR3 size: 16 residues. For the CDR3, the DNA is TGTGCCAGCAGCTTTTGGTCAGGGCTAAACACCGGGGAGCTGTTTTTT. Its protein is CASSFWSGLNTGELFF.

V is TRBV4-3 and J is TRBJ1-5, with D tentatively TRBD1 (5 bases). Trimming stripped 0 bases from V and 2 bases from J, with 20 bases between. This CDR3 has 19 amino acids. Germline CDR1 and CDR2: LGHNA and YSLEER. The DNA of the CDR3 is TGCGCCAGCAGCCAAGATCTGATTTTAAGGGGTTGGGGCAATCAGCCCCAGCATTTT. The encoded protein is CASSQDLILRGWGNQPQHF.

The CDR3, as DNA: TGCGCCAGCAGCCAGGGGGGACAAGCTTTCTTT. This codes for CASSQGGQAFF. The chain uses TRBV4-3 and TRBJ1-1, with a weak D call TRBD1 (5 bases). Germline assignment: CDR1 LGHNA and CDR2 YSLEER. V was pared by 3 bases and J by 9 bases, with 8 bases between. The length of the CDR3 is 11 residues.

The chain couples TRBV19 to TRBJ2-7; D is possibly TRBD2 (5 bases). V was pared by 7 bases and J by 1 base, with 23 bases between. Germline V lookup: CDR1 LNHDA, CDR2 SQIVND (reference sequence). The CDR3 has 17 residues. The chain's CDR3 is CASTQDSTSANSYEQYF. Written as DNA, the CDR3 is TGTGCCAGTACCCAGGACTCCACCTCCGCGAATTCCTACGAGCAGTACTTC. The whole variable domain, remainder taken from reference TRBV19 and TRBJ2-7, is DGGITQSPKYLFRKEGQNVTLSCEQNLNHDAMYWYRQDPGQGLRLIYYSQIVNDFQKGDIAEGYSVSREKKESFPLTVTSAQKNPTAFYLCASTQDSTSANSYEQYFGPGTRLTVT.

The chain recombines TRBV7-3 with TRBJ2-6, with D possibly being TRBD1 (6 bases). CDR3 size: 15 residues. The germline V and J ends were trimmed by 2 bases and 3 bases, with 8 bases remaining between them. Germline V lookup: CDR1 SGHTA, CDR2 FQGTGA. Here the CDR3 DNA reads TGTGCCAGCAGCTTAGACAGGAATGGGGCCAACGTCCTGACTTTC. It yields the protein CASSLDRNGANVLTF.

The V and J genes are TRBV5-1 and TRBJ2-3, with 7 bases lining up with TRBD1. Losses at the gene ends were 3 bases for V and 1 base for J; bases not matched to a gene: 2. The germline CDR1 and CDR2 sequences are SGHRS and YFSETQ. The CDR3 covers 14 residues. CDR3 sequence: CASSYDRGTDTQYF. CDR3 DNA: TGCGCCAGCAGCTATGACAGGGGCACAGATACGCAGTATTTT.